The clone carrying this T cell receptor beta chain was found a few times. What it recognizes is unknown. These data are taken from a study of identical twins. Study results and limitations: Carriage of fewer insertions was seen in abundant cord blood beta clonotypes, whereas memory repertoires showed none.

The length of the CDR3 is 12 residues. Trimming removed 2 bases at V and 8 bases at J, with 8 bases between. Germline loops: CDR1 SGDLS, CDR2 YYNGEE. A universal primer site was created by template switching, with the cDNA bearing unique molecular identifiers. TCRdb passed the 5' RACE reads through MiXCR, listing each CDR3 protein once. Of approximately 500,000 distinct CDR3 sequences in the sample, around 15% are singletons; the top ten hold roughly 0.46%. In addition, the sample was reused for a study of yellow fever vaccine responses in identical twins. Per that study: Twins' T cell vaccine responses reportedly looked partly convergent, partly personalized.

The sequencing sample was made of CD4+ T cells sorted from blood. The sequence was obtained from a woman between 18 and 29 years old in good health. V is TRBV9 and J is TRBJ2-1; the D gene is possibly TRBD2 (6 bases). The CDR3 protein is CASSVTGDEQFF. The DNA for the CDR3 is TGTGCCAGCAGCGTTACGGGGGATGAGCAGTTCTTC.